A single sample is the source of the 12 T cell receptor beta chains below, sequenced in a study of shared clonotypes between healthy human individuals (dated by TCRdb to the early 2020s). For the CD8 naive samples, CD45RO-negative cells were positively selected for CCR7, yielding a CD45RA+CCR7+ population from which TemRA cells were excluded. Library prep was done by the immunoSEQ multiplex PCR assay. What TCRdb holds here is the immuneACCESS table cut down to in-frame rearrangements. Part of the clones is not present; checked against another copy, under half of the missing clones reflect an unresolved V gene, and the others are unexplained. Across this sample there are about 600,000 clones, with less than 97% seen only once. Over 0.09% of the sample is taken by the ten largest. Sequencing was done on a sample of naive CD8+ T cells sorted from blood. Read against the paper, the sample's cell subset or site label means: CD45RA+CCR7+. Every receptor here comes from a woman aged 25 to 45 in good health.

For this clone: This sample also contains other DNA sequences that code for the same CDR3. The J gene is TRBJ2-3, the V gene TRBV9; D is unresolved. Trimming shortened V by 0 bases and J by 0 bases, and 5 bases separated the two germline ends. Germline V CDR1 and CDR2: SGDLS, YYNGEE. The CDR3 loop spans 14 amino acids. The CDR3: CASSVDGSTDTQYF. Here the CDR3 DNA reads TGTGCCAGCAGCGTAGATGGAAGCACAGATACGCAGTATTTT.

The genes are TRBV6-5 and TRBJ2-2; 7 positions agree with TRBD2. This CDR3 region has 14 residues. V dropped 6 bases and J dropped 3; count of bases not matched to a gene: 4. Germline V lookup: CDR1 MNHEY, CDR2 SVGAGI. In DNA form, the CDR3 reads TGTGCCAGCAGGGCGGGAGTCGACACCGGGGAGCTGTTTTTT. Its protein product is CASRAGVDTGELFF.

Here the CDR3 DNA reads TGTGCCAGCAGTGAAGTCGAGGGATTTGGTGAAAAACTGTTTTTT. Translation gives CASSEVEGFGEKLFF. The V gene is TRBV2, the J gene TRBJ1-4, with no clear D. In germline, CDR1 is SNHLY, CDR2 FYNNEI. V was trimmed by 1 base and J by 7 bases, leaving 13 bases between them. This CDR3 comprises 15 residues.

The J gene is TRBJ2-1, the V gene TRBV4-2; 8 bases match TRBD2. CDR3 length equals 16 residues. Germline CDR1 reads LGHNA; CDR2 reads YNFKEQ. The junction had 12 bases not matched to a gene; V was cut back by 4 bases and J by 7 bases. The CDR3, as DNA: TGTGCCAGCAGCCCTCTAGATCTAGCGGGCCAGAATGAGCAGTTCTTC. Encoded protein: CASSPLDLAGQNEQFF.

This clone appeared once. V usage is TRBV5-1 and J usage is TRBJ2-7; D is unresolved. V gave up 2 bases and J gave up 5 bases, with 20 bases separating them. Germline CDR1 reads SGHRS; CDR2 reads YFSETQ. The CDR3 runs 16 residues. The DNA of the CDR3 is TGCGCCAGCAGCTTATCTGCCGCAATCCTAGGGCACGAGCAGTACTTC. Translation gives CASSLSAAILGHEQYF.

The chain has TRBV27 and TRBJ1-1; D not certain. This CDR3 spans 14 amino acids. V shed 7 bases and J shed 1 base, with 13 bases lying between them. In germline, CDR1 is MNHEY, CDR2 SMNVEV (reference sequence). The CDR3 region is CASTPQHQNTEAFF. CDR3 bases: TGTGCCAGCACCCCACAGCATCAGAACACTGAAGCTTTCTTT.

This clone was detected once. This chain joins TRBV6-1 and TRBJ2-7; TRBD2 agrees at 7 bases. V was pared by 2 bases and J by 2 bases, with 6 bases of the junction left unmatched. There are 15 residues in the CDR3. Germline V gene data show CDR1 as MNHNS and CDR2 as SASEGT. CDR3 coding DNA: TGTGCCAGCAGTGAATTGGGGGGGGGAACCTACGAGCAGTACTTC. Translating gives CASSELGGGTYEQYF.

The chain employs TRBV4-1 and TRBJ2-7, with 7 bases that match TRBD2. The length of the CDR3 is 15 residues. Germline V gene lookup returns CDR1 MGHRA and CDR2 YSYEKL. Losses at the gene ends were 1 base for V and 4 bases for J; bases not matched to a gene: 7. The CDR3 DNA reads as TGCGCCAGCAGCCAAGTTGGGGAGGGCCTTTACGAGCAGTACTTC. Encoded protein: CASSQVGEGLYEQYF.

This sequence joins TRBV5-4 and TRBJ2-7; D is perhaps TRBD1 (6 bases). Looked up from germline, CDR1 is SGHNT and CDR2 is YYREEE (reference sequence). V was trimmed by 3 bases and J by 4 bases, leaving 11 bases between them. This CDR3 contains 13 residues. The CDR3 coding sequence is TGTGCCAGCAGCTCCCCGGACAGTTACGAGCAGTACTTC. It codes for CASSSPDSYEQYF.

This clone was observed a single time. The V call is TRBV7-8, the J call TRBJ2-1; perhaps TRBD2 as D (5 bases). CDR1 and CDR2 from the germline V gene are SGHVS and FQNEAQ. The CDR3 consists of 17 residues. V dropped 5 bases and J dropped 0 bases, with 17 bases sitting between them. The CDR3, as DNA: TGTGCCAGCAGCCCGCGGTCCCGGCGGGCCTCCTACAATGAGCAGTTCTTC. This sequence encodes CASSPRSRRASYNEQFF.

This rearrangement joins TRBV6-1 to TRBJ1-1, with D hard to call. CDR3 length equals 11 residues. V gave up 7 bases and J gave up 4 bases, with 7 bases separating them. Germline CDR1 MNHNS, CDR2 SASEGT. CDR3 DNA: TGTGCCAGCATTCGGGGCACTGAAGCTTTCTTT. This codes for CASIRGTEAFF.

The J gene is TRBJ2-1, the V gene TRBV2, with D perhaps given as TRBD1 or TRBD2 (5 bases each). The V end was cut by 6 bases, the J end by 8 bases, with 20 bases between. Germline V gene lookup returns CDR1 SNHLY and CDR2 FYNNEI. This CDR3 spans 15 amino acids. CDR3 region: CASSNAGPRGDEQFF. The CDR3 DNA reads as TGTGCCAGCAGCAATGCGGGCCCCCGAGGGGATGAGCAGTTCTTC.